The 29 T cell receptor beta chains below all came from one sample that was sequenced in a study of cytomegalovirus exposure and HLA in healthy donors. PCR primers comprised 60 Vbeta and 13 Jbeta primers. This table comes from immunoSEQ multiplex PCR, and its TCRdb copy is limited to in-frame clones, with some not included. The sample consists of some 140,000 clones, roughly 80% of them appearing once. Sequencing used PBMCs. These receptors all stem from a woman in her thirties or forties in good health and CMV-seronegative.

This clone has more than one count but fewer than ten. V and J are TRBV19 and TRBJ1-5; 12 nucleotides align to TRBD1. The CDR3 is 15 amino acids. Germline V gives CDR1 LNHDA, CDR2 SQIVND (reference sequence). The V segment lost 7 bases and the J segment 6 bases; nucleotides outside the gene matches: 7. As DNA, the CDR3 is TGTGCCAGTAACTACCCGGGACAGGGGGCTCAGCCCCAGCATTTT. It specifies CASNYPGQGAQPQHF.

The chain has TRBV11-2 and TRBJ2-6; no firm D call. The germline gives CDR1 SGHAT, CDR2 FQNNGV. V was cut by 0 bases and J by 2 bases, with 17 bases left in between. CDR3 length equals 19 residues. The CDR3 is CASSLDISQNRPGANVLTF. The CDR3 coding sequence is TGTGCCAGCAGCTTAGATATCTCACAGAACCGGCCTGGGGCCAACGTCCTGACTTTC.

The rearrangement uses TRBV4-1 and TRBJ2-1, with 12 bases aligning to TRBD2. This CDR3 is 19 amino acids long. J lost 2 bases, V lost 1 base, and 9 bases had no gene match. CDR1 MGHRA and CDR2 YSYEKL come from the germline V gene. CDR3 amino acids: CASSQARLAGVPPYNEQFF. CDR3 coding DNA: TGCGCCAGCAGCCAAGCTCGACTAGCGGGAGTGCCCCCCTACAATGAGCAGTTCTTC.

The CDR3 spells CASSQLQGSAGELFF. CDR3 sequence (DNA): TGCGCCAGCAGTCAACTACAGGGGTCTGCCGGGGAGCTGTTTTTT. The V and J genes are TRBV23-1 and TRBJ2-2; 7 nucleotides line up with TRBD1. TRBV23-1 has ORF status, its function being uncertain. This CDR3 has 15 residues. V was clipped by 2 bases and J by 6 bases; unmatched bases: 6.

The chain links TRBV11-2 to TRBJ1-1; D is ambiguous. V was cut by 0 bases and J by 7 bases, with 3 bases left in between. The germline CDR1 and CDR2 sequences are SGHAT and FQNNGV. The CDR3 has 11 residues. CDR3 residues: CASSLDGEAFF. The CDR3 coding sequence is TGTGCCAGCAGCTTAGACGGTGAAGCTTTCTTT.

This clone was found a few times. This rearrangement joins TRBV5-1 to TRBJ2-7; 7 bases fit TRBD1. In germline, CDR1 is SGHRS, CDR2 YFSETQ. Losses at the gene ends were 0 bases for V and 7 bases for J; bases not matched to a gene: 13. The CDR3 is 16 amino acids. DNA of the CDR3: TGCGCCAGCAGCTTGGTCTCCGGGACAGTCCCGGGGGAGCAGTACTTC. Translated: CASSLVSGTVPGEQYF.

The chain joins TRBV4-2 to TRBJ2-3, with 8 bases that match TRBD2. With 3 bases clipped from V and 0 bases from J, the junction kept 11 bases outside the gene matches. This CDR3 region has 18 residues. Germline V gene sequence: CDR1 LGHNA, CDR2 YNFKEQ. The CDR3 sequence: CASSQALAGGGSTDTQYF. As DNA, the CDR3 is TGTGCCAGCAGCCAGGCTCTAGCGGGTGGGGGTAGCACAGATACGCAGTATTTT.

This chain connects TRBV13 to TRBJ2-1, with 8 positions matching TRBD2. The ends lost 2 bases at V and 6 bases at J; junction bases unmatched: 12. The CDR3 is 17 residues long. Germline CDR1 PRHDT, CDR2 FYEKMQ (reference sequence). CDR3 amino acids: CASSLRITSGWVNEQFF. The CDR3 DNA sequence: TGTGCCAGCAGCTTAAGGATTACTAGCGGATGGGTCAATGAGCAGTTCTTC.

The chain joins TRBV5-6 to TRBJ1-2; 9 positions agree with TRBD1. Losses at the gene ends were 2 bases for V and 4 bases for J; bases not matched to a gene: 12. The CDR3 consists of 17 residues. CDR1 is SGHDT and CDR2 is YYEEEE in the germline V gene. The CDR3 nucleotides read TGTGCCAGCAGCTTTATTAACGGACAGGGGCCAGGCTATGGCTACACCTTC. Amino acid sequence: CASSFINGQGPGYGYTF.

This chain uses TRBV29-1 with TRBJ2-5, with 8 bases identical to TRBD1. After removal of 8 bases from V and 3 bases from J, the junction contained 20 bases not matched to a gene. CDR1 and CDR2 from the germline V gene are SQVTM and ANQGSEA. The CDR3 contains 17 residues. CDR3 amino acids: CSHIKTTGGTGKETQYF. Written as DNA, the CDR3 is TGCAGCCATATTAAGACAACGGGCGGGACAGGTAAAGAGACCCAGTACTTC.

This chain links TRBV2 with TRBJ1-1; TRBD1 matches at 7 bases. CDR3 size: 15 residues. Germline V gives CDR1 SNHLY, CDR2 FYNNEI. J gave up 1 base and V 6 bases, and 8 bases lay outside the gene matches. The CDR3: CASSERGLSNTEAFF. The DNA for the CDR3 is TGTGCCAGCAGCGAAAGGGGGCTCTCGAACACTGAAGCTTTCTTT.

This sequence joins TRBV5-1 and TRBJ2-7; D may be TRBD2 (5 bases). The CDR3 length is 15 residues. CDR1 and CDR2 (germline): SGHRS, YFSETQ. V dropped 0 bases and J dropped 9 bases, with 19 bases sitting between them. CDR3 bases: TGCGCCAGCAGCTTGGCCTCGGGCGGGTTGTCGGGGCAGTACTTC. This encodes CASSLASGGLSGQYF.

V usage is TRBV5-4 and J usage is TRBJ1-4; no clear D gene. In germline, CDR1 is SGHNT, CDR2 YYREEE (reference sequence). The CDR3 consists of 14 residues. V gave up 4 bases and J gave up 0 bases, with 7 bases separating them. This chain's CDR3 is CASSHQTTNEKLFF. The CDR3 nucleotides are TGTGCCAGCAGCCATCAGACAACTAATGAAAAACTGTTTTTT.

The chain is built from TRBV6-1 and TRBJ2-1; TRBD2 aligns across 11 bases. The CDR3 runs 17 residues. The trim removed 4 bases at V and 4 bases at J, leaving 9 bases unmatched. CDR1 is MNHNS, CDR2 SASEGT, per germline. In nucleotides, the CDR3 is TGTGCCAGCAGTGCACGTACCGGGACTAGCGGATACAATGAGCAGTTCTTC. Amino acids: CASSARTGTSGYNEQFF.

The table lists this clone with a few counts. The V and J genes are TRBV5-1 and TRBJ1-1; 8 bases are a match to TRBD1. Germline trimming cut 0 bases from V and 8 bases from J; bases unmatched to any gene: 3. The CDR3 covers 13 residues. The V gene's germline CDR1 is SGHRS and CDR2 YFSETQ. The CDR3 bases are TGCGCCAGCAGCTTGGAGGGACAGGACGAAGCTTTCTTT. As protein: CASSLEGQDEAFF.

V and J are TRBV27 and TRBJ2-7, with D tentatively TRBD2 (6 bases). The CDR3 length is 15 residues. CDR1 MNHEY and CDR2 SMNVEV come from the germline V gene (reference sequence). The V end was cut by 2 bases, the J end by 2 bases, with 13 bases between. CDR3 sequence reads: CASSLQRVSPYEQYF. The CDR3 DNA is TGTGCCAGCAGTTTACAGCGGGTGAGCCCCTACGAGCAGTACTTC.

The chain recombines TRBV13 with TRBJ1-1, with D possibly matching TRBD1 (6 bases). The V gene's germline CDR1 is PRHDT and CDR2 FYEKMQ (reference sequence). The CDR3 extends over 17 amino acids. Between the trimmed V and J ends, which lost 5 bases and 6 bases, there was a span of 25 bases. The CDR3: CASSPARTEVGNAEAFF. CDR3 bases: TGTGCCAGCAGCCCCGCCCGGACAGAGGTGGGCAACGCTGAAGCTTTCTTT.

J is TRBJ2-2 and V is TRBV5-1; 9 bases align to TRBD1. CDR3 size: 16 residues. V dropped 1 base and J dropped 6; count of bases not matched to a gene: 7. Per the germline V gene, CDR1 is SGHRS and CDR2 is YFSETQ. CDR3 nucleotides: TGCGCCAGCAGCTTGTGGACAGGGGTGAGCCCCGGGGAGCTGTTTTTT. It yields the protein CASSLWTGVSPGELFF.

The chain joins TRBV6-5 to TRBJ1-5; the D is unclear. CDR1 and CDR2 from the germline V gene are MNHEY and SVGAGI. The CDR3 has 13 residues. The V end lost 3 bases, the J end lost 6 bases, and 9 bases lay between the germline ends. CDR3 sequence reads: CASSYVGGQPQHF. CDR3 bases: TGTGCCAGCAGTTATGTTGGCGGTCAGCCCCAGCATTTT.

The chain joins TRBV5-8 to TRBJ2-7, with 7 positions matching TRBD1. The CDR3 contains 14 residues. From germline, CDR1 is SGHTS and CDR2 YDEGEE. J lost 3 bases, V lost 4 bases, and 7 bases had no gene match. The CDR3 sequence is CASSRQGGVYEQYF. The CDR3 bases are TGTGCCAGCAGCAGACAGGGTGGGGTCTACGAGCAGTACTTC. Full variable domain (outside the CDR3, taken from reference TRBV5-8 and TRBJ2-7): EAGVTQSPTHLIKTRGQQATLRCSPISGHTSVYWYQQALGLGLQFLLWYDEGEERNRGNFPPRFSGRQFPNYSSELNVNALELEDSALYLCASSRQGGVYEQYFGPGTRLTVT.

This clone was seen a few times. The rearrangement joins TRBV4-2 to TRBJ2-6; TRBD1 aligns across 7 bases. V shed 4 bases, J shed 4 bases, and the junction held 4 bases outside the gene matches. Germline V gene lookup returns CDR1 LGHNA and CDR2 YNFKEQ. The CDR3 is made up of 15 amino acids. CDR3 sequence (DNA): TGTGCCAGCAGCCCCGGGACAGCCGGGGCCAACGTCCTGACTTTC. Translating it yields CASSPGTAGANVLTF.

This sequence joins TRBV2 and TRBJ1-1; D is uncertain. Germline values: CDR1 SNHLY, CDR2 FYNNEI. V was clipped by 3 bases and J by 4 bases, with 12 bases between them. The length of the CDR3 is 14 residues. The chain's CDR3 is CASSDGQAVTEAFF. CDR3 bases: TGTGCCAGCAGTGATGGTCAGGCTGTCACTGAAGCTTTCTTT. The full variable domain, its missing parts supplied by reference TRBV2 and TRBJ1-1, is EPEVTQTPSHQVTQMGQEVILRCVPISNHLYFYWYRQILGQKVEFLVSFYNNEISEKSEIFDDQFSVERPDGSNFTLKIRSTKLEDSAMYFCASSDGQAVTEAFFGQGTRLTVV.

Of note for this clone: The junction and the germline gene differ at one end; a read error may be behind it. The chain links TRBV11-2 to TRBJ2-7; D unclear. The CDR3 extends over 12 amino acids. The germline V gene encodes CDR1 SGHAT and CDR2 FQNNGV. For the CDR3, the DNA is TGTGCCAGCAGCTTAGAAGCCCCGCTCCTTAACTTC. Its translation is CASSLEAPLLNF.

The V and J genes are TRBV10-2 and TRBJ1-5; D might be TRBD1 (6 bases). CDR1 and CDR2 from the germline V gene are WSHSY and SAAADI. This CDR3 has 15 amino acids. V lost 8 bases to trimming and J lost 8 bases, with 22 bases between them. CDR3 nucleotides: TGCGCCAGCGCGGCCGGACAGTCCGGTCATGAGCCCCAGCATTTT. As protein: CASAAGQSGHEPQHF.

The chain carries TRBV4-1 and TRBJ1-5, with D possibly matching TRBD1 (5 bases). The CDR3 totals 16 residues. V dropped 1 base and J dropped 0 bases, with 10 bases sitting between them. The germline V gene encodes CDR1 MGHRA and CDR2 YSYEKL. The CDR3 bases are TGCGCCAGCAGCCAAGGTCAGGGACTTAGCAATCAGCCCCAGCATTTT. Translated, it gives CASSQGQGLSNQPQHF.

The chain combines TRBV6-5 with TRBJ2-7; possibly TRBD1 for D (6 bases). The CDR3 is 13 residues long. Germline V CDR1 and CDR2: MNHEY, SVGAGI. The ends were cut back, 8 bases at V and 0 bases at J, with 11 bases in the middle. CDR3 protein: CASGDTYSYEQYF. CDR3 in DNA: TGTGCCAGCGGGGACACCTACTCCTACGAGCAGTACTTC.

The count of this clone is one. The chain employs TRBV18 and TRBJ2-4, with 14 bases that match TRBD2. Looked up from germline, CDR1 is KGHSH and CDR2 is LQKENI. After removal of 6 bases from V and 5 bases from J, the junction contained 6 bases not matched to a gene. The CDR3 length is 16 residues. CDR3 sequence reads: CASSPGLAGGQNIQYF. The CDR3 nucleotides read TGTGCCAGCTCGCCTGGACTAGCGGGGGGCCAAAACATTCAGTACTTC.

V gene TRBV6-5 combines with J gene TRBJ1-2; 7 bases are shared with TRBD1. Germline V CDR1 and CDR2: MNHEY, SVGAGI. V shed 4 bases, J shed 4 bases, and the junction held 12 bases outside the gene matches. The CDR3 covers 16 residues. The CDR3 loop is CASSSPDRVGGYGYTF. The CDR3 region has the DNA TGTGCCAGCAGTTCCCCCGACAGGGTTGGGGGCTATGGCTACACCTTC.

The sample holds one count of this clone. This chain uses TRBV5-4 with TRBJ1-2; D is ambiguous. Trimming took off 3 bases at V and 8 bases at J, with 20 bases between the two ends. CDR3 length: 15 residues. Per the germline V gene, CDR1 is SGHNT and CDR2 is YYREEE (reference sequence). The CDR3: CASSWAGATLVGYTF. The CDR3 DNA follows: TGTGCCAGCAGCTGGGCGGGCGCCACCTTGGTAGGCTACACCTTC.